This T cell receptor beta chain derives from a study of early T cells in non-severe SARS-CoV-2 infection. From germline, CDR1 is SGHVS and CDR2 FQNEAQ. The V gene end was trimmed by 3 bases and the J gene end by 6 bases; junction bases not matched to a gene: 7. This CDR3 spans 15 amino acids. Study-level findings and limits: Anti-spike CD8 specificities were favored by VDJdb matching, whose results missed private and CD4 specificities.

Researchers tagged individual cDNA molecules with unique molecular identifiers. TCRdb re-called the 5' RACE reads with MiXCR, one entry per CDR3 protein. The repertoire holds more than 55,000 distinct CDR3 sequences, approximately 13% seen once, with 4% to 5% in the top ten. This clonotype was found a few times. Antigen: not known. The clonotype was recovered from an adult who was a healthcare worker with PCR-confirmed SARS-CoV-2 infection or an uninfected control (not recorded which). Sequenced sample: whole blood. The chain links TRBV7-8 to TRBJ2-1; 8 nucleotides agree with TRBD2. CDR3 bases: TGTGCCAGCAGCTTCACACGGACTAGCCTCAATGAGCAGTTCTTC. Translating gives CASSFTRTSLNEQFF. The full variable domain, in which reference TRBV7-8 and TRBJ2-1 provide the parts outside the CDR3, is GAGVSQSPRYKVAKRGQDVALRCDPISGHVSLFWYQQALGQGPEFLTYFQNEAQLDKSGLPSDRFFAERPEGSVSTLKIQRTQQEDSAVYLCASSFTRTSLNEQFFGPGTRLTVL.